This TCR beta chain was recovered during a study of cytotoxic CD8 clonotypes in ibrutinib-treated CLL. The method was immunoSEQ multiplex PCR; TCRdb's version includes in-frame clones alone and lacks a portion of them. This table holds roughly 330,000 clones, roughly two thirds found once. For this clone: Its antigen is as yet unknown.

CDR3 length equals 14 residues. Germline V gives CDR1 SGDLS, CDR2 YYNGEE. The V end was cut by 0 bases, the J end by 0 bases, with 6 bases between. Study-level results: Having risen at ibrutinib response, clonality had fallen back toward baseline by progression.

The sample consisted of PBMCs, taken after 36 months of ibrutinib treatment. This receptor was identified in a human donor with chronic lymphocytic leukemia. V usage is TRBV9 and J usage is TRBJ1-2; D is ambiguous. The CDR3: CASSVGDSNYGYTF. The CDR3 coding sequence is TGTGCCAGCAGCGTAGGTGATTCTAACTATGGCTACACCTTC. The entire variable domain, with the rest obtained from reference TRBV9 and TRBJ1-2, is as follows: DSGVTQTPKHLITATGQRVTLRCSPRSGDLSVYWYQQSLDQGLQFLIQYYNGEERAKGNILERFSAQQFPDLHSELNLSSLELGDSALYFCASSVGDSNYGYTFGSGTRLTVV.